This T cell receptor beta chain appears in the sequencing data of a study of blood T cell repertoires in COVID-19. Original processing methods: Using reference gene primer amplification, nucleated cell counts were estimated. Sequencing used immunoSEQ multiplex PCR; TCRdb keeps in-frame clones, though not all of them. V and J calls and clone size come straight from that table; D and trimming were deduced from the DNA. The sample comprises some 520,000 clones, about 88% of which are singletons, and around 0.95% rests with the top ten. Germline CDR1 is LNHDA and CDR2 is SQIVND (reference sequence). The junction had 3 bases not matched to a gene; V was cut back by 3 bases and J by 2 bases. The CDR3 extends over 15 amino acids.

This receptor was taken from a young man with COVID-19, enrolled during active disease. The chain carries TRBV19 and TRBJ1-3, with 8 bases aligning to TRBD1. The specimen was peripheral blood. CDR3 residues: CASSIQGATGNTIYF. In DNA, the CDR3 is TGTGCCAGTAGTATCCAGGGGGCTACTGGAAACACCATATATTTT.